These T cell receptor beta chains were read from a single sample in a study of CD8 T cells in Susac syndrome. TCRdb redid the calling of the immunoSEQ multiplex PCR reads with MiXCR, one entry per CDR3 protein. The repertoire holds some 240,000 distinct CDR3 sequences, with approximately 95% as singletons. Material for sequencing was CD4+ T cells from PBMCs. These receptor sequences come from a human donor with Susac syndrome. The conserved cysteine and the conserved F or W are not part of the CDR3 here. Fields, in order: V gene, CDR3 protein.

v_gene: TRBV29-1
CDR3aa: SVVGTGLNEQF

v_gene: TRBV19
CDR3aa: ASTLGLAGAGELF

v_gene: TRBV7-9
CDR3aa: ASSPMGRNTGELF

v_gene: TRBV2
CDR3aa: ASSYASGRRQF

v_gene: TRBV7-9
CDR3aa: ASSLGLVINEQF

v_gene: TRBV7-9
CDR3aa: ASSLAGREYYNEQF

v_gene: TRBV7-2
CDR3aa: ASSIAGGPYEQY

v_gene: TRBV20-1
CDR3aa: SARDFLAGGFQETQY

v_gene: TRBV20-1
CDR3aa: SARDNRQGHYGYT

v_gene: TRBV25-1
CDR3aa: ASSGIGDSQPQH

v_gene: TRBV29-1
CDR3aa: SVEEGLAGGGEQF

v_gene: TRBV12-3/TRBV12-4
CDR3aa: ATKSASPEAF

v_gene: TRBV19
CDR3aa: ASSMGLAGYYEQY

v_gene: TRBV20-1
CDR3aa: SAGRGEQF

v_gene: TRBV3-1
CDR3aa: ASSQDLASNEQF

v_gene: TRBV5-1
CDR3aa: ASSLDGPGASGYT

v_gene: TRBV29-1
CDR3aa: SVGRATGRNEQF

v_gene: TRBV15
CDR3aa: ATSRDHRVRRNEQF

v_gene: TRBV20-1
CDR3aa: SARDPAKSSYNEQF

v_gene: TRBV4-1
CDR3aa: ASSPRTSGTGNEQF

v_gene: TRBV28
CDR3aa: ASRVSSYEQY

v_gene: TRBV5-4
CDR3aa: ASSSTQGAYNEQF

v_gene: TRBV7-9
CDR3aa: ASRLGGKRSSAEAF

v_gene: TRBV7-9
CDR3aa: ASSKVTGGVTEAF

v_gene: TRBV21-1
CDR3aa: ASSKAPNTEAF

v_gene: TRBV29-1
CDR3aa: SVEGTYEQY

v_gene: TRBV2
CDR3aa: ASSEVYGYT

v_gene: TRBV29-1
CDR3aa: SVEAGEGAYEQY

v_gene: TRBV3-1
CDR3aa: ASSQDPYTDTQY

v_gene: TRBV11-2
CDR3aa: APPLELF

v_gene: TRBV28
CDR3aa: ASSTIGQREYEQY

v_gene: TRBV14
CDR3aa: ASSQQGGRGANVLT

v_gene: TRBV9
CDR3aa: ASSTRQAPNTEAF

v_gene: TRBV5-1
CDR3aa: ASSLAGGDIGPQH

v_gene: TRBV4-1
CDR3aa: ASSQDLRVGVGEQY

v_gene: TRBV24-1
CDR3aa: ATSDPGTSGHNEQF

v_gene: TRBV6-2/TRBV6-3
CDR3aa: ASRYSGVNTEAF

v_gene: TRBV4-1
CDR3aa: ASSLGGLIQGVGTEAF

v_gene: TRBV5-1
CDR3aa: ASSLALGAGELF

v_gene: TRBV7-3
CDR3aa: ASSSPGQRQETQY

v_gene: TRBV28
CDR3aa: ASRGGVYNEQF

v_gene: TRBV29-1
CDR3aa: SAKGIASGRTDTQY